The clone carrying this T cell receptor (beta chain) was counted a few times. Trimming removed 1 base at V and 0 bases at J, with 13 bases between. This CDR3 region has 16 residues. From germline, CDR1 is LNHNV and CDR2 YYDKDF (reference sequence). The data belong to a study of T-cell reconstitution after alpha-beta-depleted transplantation in children. The TCRbeta library incorporated unique molecular identifiers. TCRdb re-called the PCR reads through MiXCR, storing one row per CDR3 protein. This sample has approximately 240,000 distinct CDR3 sequences, with 8% to 9.5% found just once. The chain joins TRBV15 to TRBJ2-7, with TRBD2 as a possible D gene (6 bases). The sequence was obtained from a human donor who donated a stem cell graft to a child with acute lymphoblastic leukemia. This specimen consisted of PBMCs from the stem cell graft donor, obtained from the stem cell graft. CDR3 DNA: TGTGCCACCAGCAGAGGGTGGGGGACTTCCTCCTACGAGCAGTACTTC. Its translation: CATSRGWGTSSYEQYF.